Shown below are 21 T cell receptor beta chains from a single sample sequenced in a study of blood T cell repertoires in COVID-19. Measured with immunoSEQ multiplex PCR; TCRdb has only the in-frame clones, and not every one. Here the sample spans 54,000 or so clones, about nine tenths being singletons. Specimen: peripheral blood. The receptors come from a man aged 50 to 59 with active COVID-19.

DNA of the CDR3: TGTGCCAGCACCACAACCACGCAGGTTCCCTACGAGCAGTACTTC. It codes for CASTTTTQVPYEQYF. The chain recombines TRBV28 with TRBJ2-7; D not resolved. The CDR3 is made up of 15 amino acids. V was pared by 7 bases and J by 2 bases, with 18 bases between. CDR1 is MDHEN, CDR2 SYDVKM, per germline.

The chain joins TRBV2 to TRBJ1-3, with 10 bases that match TRBD1. Germline loops: CDR1 SNHLY, CDR2 FYNNEI. This CDR3 has 14 amino acids. The V gene end was trimmed by 6 bases and the J gene end by 9 bases; junction bases not matched to a gene: 8. CDR3 nucleotide sequence: TGTGCCAGCAGCGTCGCCGGGACAGGGGTCACCATATATTTT. Translation gives CASSVAGTGVTIYF.

This chain joins TRBV3-1 (or the pseudogene TRBV3-2) and TRBJ2-3, with 10 positions matching TRBD1. This CDR3 spans 16 amino acids. Trimming at V came to 4 bases and at J to 2 bases, leaving 6 bases not matched to a gene. Germline CDR1 reads LGHDT; CDR2 reads YNNKEL (reference sequence). Written as DNA, the CDR3 is TGTGCCAGCAGCCGGGGGGGACAGGGGATCACAGATACGCAGTATTTT. The encoded protein is CASSRGGQGITDTQYF.

This chain links TRBV5-1 with TRBJ1-1; D call uncertain. Germline loops: CDR1 SGHRS, CDR2 YFSETQ. The CDR3 is 16 residues long. V lost 4 bases to trimming and J lost 4 bases, with 20 bases between them. For the CDR3, the DNA is TGCGCCAGCAGCCTAAACTCCGGGATCTCGGGCACTGAAGCTTTCTTT. Residues: CASSLNSGISGTEAFF. Filled out from reference TRBV5-1 and TRBJ1-1, the complete variable domain reads KAGVTQTPRYLIKTRGQQVTLSCSPISGHRSVSWYQQTPGQGLQFLFEYFSETQRNKGNFPGRFSGRQFSNSRSEMNVSTLELGDSALYLCASSLNSGISGTEAFFGQGTRLTVV.

The rearrangement joins TRBV28 to TRBJ1-1; 8 bases are a match to TRBD1. The CDR3 contains 15 residues. V gave up 2 bases and J gave up 4 bases; unmatched junction bases: 6. Germline V gene data show CDR1 as MDHEN and CDR2 as SYDVKM. CDR3 nucleotide sequence: TGTGCCAGCAGTTTACTCAGGGGGCGAGGCACTGAAGCTTTCTTT. Amino acids: CASSLLRGRGTEAFF.

V usage is TRBV7-2 and J usage is TRBJ2-7; 10 nucleotides align to TRBD2. The J segment lost 2 bases and the V segment lost 5 bases, leaving 6 bases of the junction unmatched. Germline V gene sequence: CDR1 SGHTA, CDR2 FQGNSA. The CDR3 is made up of 15 amino acids. CDR3 in DNA: TGTGCCAGCAGCGCCCGACTAGCGGGCACCTACGAGCAGTACTTC. It translates to CASSARLAGTYEQYF.

The chain couples TRBV27 to TRBJ2-1; 8 bases match TRBD1. CDR3 length: 13 residues. V was clipped by 8 bases and J by 3 bases; unmatched bases: 3. Germline CDR1 MNHEY, CDR2 SMNVEV (reference sequence). DNA for the CDR3: TGTGCCAGCGGACAGGGATTCTACAATGAGCAGTTCTTC. It encodes CASGQGFYNEQFF.

The CDR3 loop reads CASSLYGQGAYNSPLHF. The CDR3 coding sequence is TGTGCCAGCAGTTTGTACGGACAGGGTGCCTATAATTCACCCCTCCACTTT. The V and J genes are TRBV28 and TRBJ1-6, with 8 bases lining up with TRBD1. The germline CDR1 and CDR2 sequences are MDHEN and SYDVKM. This CDR3 is built from 17 residues. J was trimmed by 2 bases and V by 3 bases; bases with no gene match: 6.

The J gene is TRBJ2-5, the V gene TRBV6-6; unclear D gene. The CDR3 has 12 amino acids. Trimming removed 4 bases at V and 2 bases at J, with 5 bases between. The germline V gene has CDR1 MNHNY and CDR2 SVGAGI (reference sequence). CDR3 bases: TGTGCCAGCAGTTCTCTACAAGAGACCCAGTACTTC. Translating gives CASSSLQETQYF.

The J gene is TRBJ2-1, the V gene TRBV12-5; 11 bases are a match to TRBD2. Losses at the gene ends were 6 bases for V and 6 bases for J; bases not matched to a gene: 7. This CDR3 contains 15 residues. CDR1 is LGHNT, CDR2 FRNRAP, per germline. CDR3 DNA sequence: TGTGCTAGTGGCTCTACTAGCGGGGGAACCAATGAGCAGTTCTTC. Its protein product is CASGSTSGGTNEQFF.

This clone was detected once. This chain connects TRBV7-9 to TRBJ2-3, with a possible D match to TRBD2 (7 bases). V lost 1 base, J lost 6 bases, and 14 bases lay in between. This CDR3 region has 15 residues. CDR1 is SEHNR and CDR2 is FQNEAQ in the germline V gene (reference sequence). Here the CDR3 DNA reads TGTGCCAGCAGCTTAGGATCCGCGGGGGCCGATACGCAGTATTTT. Its translation: CASSLGSAGADTQYF.

This chain connects TRBV4-3 to TRBJ2-4, with D uncertain. Germline-derived CDR1 and CDR2 are LGHNA and YSLEER. There are 13 residues in the CDR3. V was clipped by 3 bases and J by 8 bases, with 11 bases between them. In DNA, the CDR3 is TGCGCCAGCAGCCAGTCACACTACGACATTCAGTACTTC. Translation gives CASSQSHYDIQYF.

The chain combines TRBV6-6 with TRBJ1-5, with D possibly TRBD1 on 6 matching bases. Germline CDR1 reads MNHNY; CDR2 reads SVGAGI (reference sequence). V was cut by 7 bases and J by 4 bases, with 11 bases left in between. CDR3 size: 13 residues. This CDR3 reads CASNPTGNQPQHF. In DNA form, the CDR3 reads TGTGCCAGCAACCCTACAGGGAATCAGCCCCAGCATTTT.

The V and J genes are TRBV27 and TRBJ2-7, with 9 bases matching TRBD2. The CDR3 is 17 residues long. J gave up 2 bases and V 3 bases, and 11 bases lay outside the gene matches. Germline V lookup: CDR1 MNHEY, CDR2 SMNVEV (reference sequence). The CDR3 DNA sequence: TGTGCCAGCAGTTTCACCCGACTAGCGGAACAAACCTACGAGCAGTACTTC. Translation: CASSFTRLAEQTYEQYF.

The count of this clone is one. V and J are TRBV7-2 and TRBJ1-1, with D unclear. Trimming shortened V by 1 base and J by 4 bases, and 10 bases separated the two germline ends. Germline CDR1 and CDR2: SGHTA and FQGNSA. The CDR3 is made up of 14 amino acids. The DNA for the CDR3 is TGTGCCAGCAGCTTAGGGGGAGCGGGCACTGAAGCTTTCTTT. Protein sequence: CASSLGGAGTEAFF.

CDR3 DNA: TGTGCCAGCTGTGAACAGGGGGTGGCCACTGAAGCTTTCTTT. It codes for CASCEQGVATEAFF. This sequence joins TRBV7-9 and TRBJ1-1, with 8 bases aligning to TRBD1. This CDR3 is built from 14 residues. With V trimmed by 8 bases and J by 4 bases, 9 bases remained unmatched. Germline CDR1 is SEHNR and CDR2 is FQNEAQ (reference sequence).

This chain joins TRBV14 and TRBJ1-1; D possibly corresponds to TRBD1 (6 bases). The germline CDR1 and CDR2 sequences are SGHDN and FVKESK. V was shortened by 0 bases and J by 1 base, with 12 bases between the two germline ends. The CDR3 runs to 16 residues. The CDR3 region is CASSQDWARGNTEAFF. The CDR3 DNA reads as TGTGCCAGCAGCCAAGATTGGGCCAGGGGGAACACTGAAGCTTTCTTT. Supplemented by reference TRBV14 and TRBJ1-1, the full variable domain reads EAGVTQFPSHSVIEKGQTVTLRCDPISGHDNLYWYRRVMGKEIKFLLHFVKESKQDESGMPNNRFLAERTGGTYSTLKVQPAELEDSGVYFCASSQDWARGNTEAFFGQGTRLTVV.

This rearrangement joins TRBV7-8 to TRBJ1-3, with D possibly matching TRBD1 (5 bases). The CDR3 spans 16 residues. Germline CDR1 SGHVS, CDR2 FQNEAQ. V was trimmed by 6 bases and J by 1 base, leaving 16 bases between them. The CDR3 DNA follows: TGTGCCAGCAGACCGGATGGGGGGTTTTCTGGAAACACCATATATTTT. Its translation: CASRPDGGFSGNTIYF.

This chain links TRBV28 with TRBJ2-3; 11 nucleotides align to TRBD1. The CDR3 extends over 16 amino acids. CDR1 and CDR2 (germline): MDHEN, SYDVKM. V lost 5 bases, J lost 0 bases, and 4 bases stayed unmatched. The CDR3 is CASSKGTGGSTDTQYF. The CDR3 DNA reads as TGTGCCAGCAGTAAAGGGACAGGGGGTAGCACAGATACGCAGTATTTT.

The rearrangement joins TRBV4-2 to TRBJ2-2; 8 nucleotides match TRBD1. Looked up from germline, CDR1 is LGHNA and CDR2 is YNFKEQ. J was trimmed by 0 bases and V by 1 base; bases with no gene match: 4. The CDR3 length is 17 residues. The CDR3 loop reads CASSQGRGQANTGELFF. CDR3 in DNA: TGTGCCAGCAGCCAAGGAAGGGGACAGGCGAACACCGGGGAGCTGTTTTTT.

CDR3 protein: CASSNRPGNSGANVLTF. CDR3 DNA: TGTGCCAGTAGTAACCGACCAGGGAACTCTGGGGCCAACGTCCTGACTTTC. This rearrangement joins TRBV19 to TRBJ2-6, with D perhaps matching TRBD1 (5 bases). V dropped 4 bases and J dropped 0 bases, with 13 bases sitting between them. The CDR3 length is 17 residues. CDR1 is LNHDA and CDR2 is SQIVND in the germline V gene (reference sequence).